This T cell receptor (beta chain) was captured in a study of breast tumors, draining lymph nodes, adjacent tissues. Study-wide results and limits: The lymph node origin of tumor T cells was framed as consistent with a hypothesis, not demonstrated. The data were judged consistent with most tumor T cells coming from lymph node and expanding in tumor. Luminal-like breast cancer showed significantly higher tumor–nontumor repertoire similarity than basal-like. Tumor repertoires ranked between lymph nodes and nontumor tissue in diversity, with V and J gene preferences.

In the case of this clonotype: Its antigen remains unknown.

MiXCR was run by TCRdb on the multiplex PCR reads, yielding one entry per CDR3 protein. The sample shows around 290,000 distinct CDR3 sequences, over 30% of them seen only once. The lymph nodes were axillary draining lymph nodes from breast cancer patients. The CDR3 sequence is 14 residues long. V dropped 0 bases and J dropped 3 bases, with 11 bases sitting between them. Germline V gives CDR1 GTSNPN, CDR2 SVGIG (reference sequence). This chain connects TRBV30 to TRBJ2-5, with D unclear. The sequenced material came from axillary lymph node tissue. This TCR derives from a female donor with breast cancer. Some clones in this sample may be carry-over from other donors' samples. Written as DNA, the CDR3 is TGTGCCTGGAGTGTGACCAGACGTGAAGAGACCCAGTACTTC. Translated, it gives CAWSVTRREETQYF.